A selection of T cell receptor beta chains follows, all from one sample in a study of T-cell reconstitution after alpha-beta-depleted transplantation in children. TCRdb processed the PCR reads anew with MiXCR; each CDR3 protein has one entry. Found here are 70,000 to 100,000 distinct CDR3 sequences, 10% to 15% of them singletons; the top ten hold over 11%. The material was PBMCs from the stem cell graft donor, obtained from the stem cell graft. These receptors all stem from a human donor who donated a stem cell graft to a child with inherited bone marrow failure. Both conserved end residues are part of each CDR3.

TRBV15 | CATSRGQSGEQYF
TRBV29-1 | CSVRVSNTEAFF
TRBV6-5 | CASSSDPSSYNEQFF
TRBV6-2/TRBV6-3 | CASEEAGDEKLFF
TRBV6-5 | CASSTGRAEAFF
TRBV10-3 | CAISPGSSTDQPQHF
TRBV10-3 | CATGDGTYEQYF
TRBV6-2/TRBV6-3 | CASRLTSGGTDTQYF
TRBV25-1 | CATIGAWGLEQYF
TRBV28 | CASSPPGATNEKLFF
TRBV28 | CASSSTTGTAKNEQYF
TRBV27 | CASSPWSGDNSPLHF
TRBV12-3/TRBV12-4 | CASSLGPGTGQHF
TRBV4-3 | CASSQFRGRETQYF
TRBV29-1 | CSAITVDDANTGELFF
TRBV19 | CASSMGSWRQRYTGELFF
TRBV6-5 | CASNPGTYNQPQHF
TRBV5-4 | CASSVTSKGTDTQYF
TRBV12-3/TRBV12-4 | CASSPRVNQPQHF
TRBV28 | CASSLGTGAYEQYF
TRBV4-3 | CASSPTGNYGYTF
TRBV2 | CASSGMGIETQYF
TRBV4-3 | CASSQGMRADTGELFF
TRBV5-1 | CASSLGVSDEQYF
TRBV7-9 | CASTPQAGGEKLFF
TRBV20-1 | CSTGGNYGYTF
TRBV7-2 | CASSPITGFTDTQYF
TRBV5-1 | CASRQTGGGYGYTF
TRBV29-1 | CSVDLSGGTDTQYF
TRBV7-1 | CASSSEGGGDFNEQFF
TRBV12-3/TRBV12-4 | CAYRDISYNEQFF
TRBV20-1 | CSARPGRGTDTQYF
TRBV5-6 | CASSPGLYEQYF
TRBV5-1 | CASSNRGPEAFF
TRBV4-1 | CASSHRGLINQPQHF
TRBV7-9 | CASRLRGSGANVLTF
TRBV7-2 | CASSGQGGTEAFF
TRBV20-1 | CSAGQGARGYTF
TRBV30 | CAWTRAGTDTQYF
TRBV7-9 | CASSPPDKYEQYF
TRBV7-2 | CASSPTDYEQYF
TRBV7-3 | CASSPRDRATGELFF
TRBV10-3 | CAISPGTGYGYTF